This passage covers 26 T cell receptor beta chains from one sample sequenced in a study of graft-versus-host responses after intestinal transplantation. Antigens of these TCRs are unknown. TCRdb keeps only in-frame clones here, not all; method: immunoSEQ multiplex PCR. The repertoire holds more than 70,000 clones, about four fifths seen once, with 0.83% in the top ten. The sample in question was unstimulated CD4+ T cells sorted from spleen or lymph node cells, obtained before intestinal transplant. The receptors were gathered from a human donor who received an intestinal transplant.

CDR3 nucleotides: TGCGCCAGCAGCTTGGCGGGGGGGGCCGTAGGCGCCACTGAAGCTTTCTTT. Protein sequence: CASSLAGGAVGATEAFF. The rearrangement uses TRBV5-1 and TRBJ1-1, with a tentative D call TRBD1 (6 bases). V dropped 0 bases and J dropped 4 bases, with 19 bases sitting between them. The CDR3 spans 17 residues. Germline V gene sequence: CDR1 SGHRS, CDR2 YFSETQ.

The V call is TRBV29-1, the J call TRBJ2-2, with D unclear. The V end was cut by 6 bases, the J end by 2 bases, with 10 bases between. CDR3 size: 13 residues. The germline V gene has CDR1 SQVTM and CDR2 ANQGSEA. The CDR3 coding sequence is TGCAGCGTGGAGAGGTTTAACACCGGGGAGCTGTTTTTT. It is translated as CSVERFNTGELFF.

This rearrangement joins TRBV19 to TRBJ1-2; D is possibly TRBD1 (6 bases). The CDR3 is 14 residues long. Trimming took 7 bases from V and 3 from J, leaving 15 bases between them. From germline, CDR1 is LNHDA and CDR2 SQIVND (reference sequence). In nucleotides, the CDR3 is TGTGCCAGTACCCCGAGGGGGACGGACTATGGCTACACCTTC. Translated, it gives CASTPRGTDYGYTF.

The chain joins TRBV21-1 to TRBJ2-5; TRBD2 is taken as the D call from the table, unchecked against the DNA. TRBV21-1 corresponds to a pseudogene. The CDR3 is made up of 12 amino acids. DNA for the CDR3: TGTGCCAGGAGGACTGCTCAGGAGACCCAGTACTTC. Translation gives CARRTAQETQYF.

The chain joins TRBV27 to TRBJ1-5, with D perhaps matching TRBD1 (5 bases). Germline V gives CDR1 MNHEY, CDR2 SMNVEV (reference sequence). Trimming took 3 bases from V and 7 from J, leaving 13 bases between them. This CDR3 is 14 amino acids long. For the CDR3, the DNA is TGTGCCAGCAGTTTCGCAGGGTTGGGACAGCCCCAGCATTTT. It specifies CASSFAGLGQPQHF.

The rearrangement uses TRBV7-9 and TRBJ1-3; 9 bases are a match to TRBD1. The CDR3 has 14 amino acids. Germline trimming cut 9 bases from V and 4 bases from J; bases unmatched to any gene: 7. Germline V CDR1 and CDR2: SEHNR, FQNEAQ (reference sequence). The CDR3 is CARGDRVRGNTIYF. As DNA, the CDR3 is TGTGCCAGGGGGGACAGGGTGAGGGGAAACACCATATATTTT.

J is TRBJ2-1 and V is TRBV25-1, with 8 bases matching TRBD2. V lost 5 bases, J lost 0 bases, and 3 bases stayed unmatched. CDR3 length: 15 residues. CDR1 MGHDK and CDR2 SYGVNS come from the germline V gene. The CDR3 loop is CASSPSGGSYNEQFF. Here the CDR3 DNA reads TGTGCCAGCAGTCCGAGCGGGGGCTCCTACAATGAGCAGTTCTTC.

The chain joins TRBV10-1 to TRBJ2-7, with TRBD2 matching over 7 bases. Germline V gene lookup returns CDR1 WNHNN and CDR2 SYGVQD (reference sequence). The CDR3 length is 11 residues. The chain's CDR3 is CGGLADYEQYF. CDR3 bases: TGCGGTGGGCTAGCGGACTACGAGCAGTACTTC.

The genes are TRBV28 and TRBJ1-2, with unresolved D. The length of the CDR3 is 14 residues. V was cut by 7 bases and J by 3 bases, with 15 bases left in between. Germline assignment: CDR1 MDHEN and CDR2 SYDVKM. CDR3 DNA sequence: TGTGCCAGCACCAACACCCGGGGAGACTATGGCTACACCTTC. Translating gives CASTNTRGDYGYTF.

This sequence joins TRBV2 and TRBJ1-6; 7 nucleotides match TRBD1. From germline, CDR1 is SNHLY and CDR2 FYNNEI. J was trimmed by 3 bases and V by 5 bases; bases with no gene match: 7. CDR3 length equals 16 residues. The CDR3 is CASSPTGNNYNSPLHF. The CDR3 nucleotides are TGTGCCAGCAGTCCGACAGGGAACAACTATAATTCACCCCTCCACTTT.

V gene TRBV28 combines with J gene TRBJ2-7; D gene ambiguous. Trimming cost V 7 bases and J 1 base, with 11 bases left between them. Germline CDR1 reads MDHEN; CDR2 reads SYDVKM. The CDR3 loop spans 13 amino acids. As DNA, the CDR3 is TGTGCCAGCACCGTTTATAGTTCCTACGAGCAGTACTTC. Translation gives CASTVYSSYEQYF.

As to this clone: Germline is not matched at one junction end, which may reflect a read error. This chain joins TRBV7-2 and TRBJ2-3, with TRBD2 as a possible D gene (6 bases). Germline V gene sequence: CDR1 SGHTA, CDR2 FQGNSA. This CDR3 contains 11 residues. CDR3 loop: CASSLGGIMDF. CDR3 sequence (DNA): TGTGCCAGCAGCTTGGGCGGGATCATGGATTTT.

This chain joins TRBV5-1 and TRBJ2-2; D gene uncertain. V was pared by 2 bases and J by 3 bases, with 5 bases between. The CDR3 contains 13 residues. Per the germline V gene, CDR1 is SGHRS and CDR2 is YFSETQ. As DNA, the CDR3 is TGCGCCAGCAGCTTCCCAGACACCGGGGAGCTGTTTTTT. This encodes CASSFPDTGELFF.

The chain is built from TRBV29-1 and TRBJ1-1; D is undetermined. The ends were cut back, 4 bases at V and 1 base at J, with 4 bases in the middle. Germline CDR1 reads SQVTM; CDR2 reads ANQGSEA. This CDR3 contains 11 residues. The CDR3 bases are TGCAGCGTTGGGCAGAACACTGAAGCTTTCTTT. Amino acid sequence: CSVGQNTEAFF.

The genes are TRBV18 and TRBJ2-5; 8 bases agree with TRBD2. V was pared by 3 bases and J by 1 base, with 4 bases of the junction left unmatched. Germline CDR1 reads KGHSH; CDR2 reads LQKENI. This CDR3 comprises 15 residues. CDR3 sequence: CASSPVAGLQETQYF. In DNA form, the CDR3 reads TGTGCCAGCTCACCCGTAGCGGGGCTCCAAGAGACCCAGTACTTC.

This chain links TRBV13 with TRBJ2-3; 8 nucleotides match TRBD2. Looked up from germline, CDR1 is PRHDT and CDR2 is FYEKMQ (reference sequence). The CDR3 covers 14 residues. V trimming: 5 bases; J trimming: 6 bases; junction bases outside the gene matches: 7. The DNA for the CDR3 is TGTGCCAGCAGCACTCTAGCGGGTGGGGATACGCAGTATTTT. Encoded protein: CASSTLAGGDTQYF.

The chain couples TRBV30 to TRBJ1-1; TRBD1 is a possible D gene (6 bases). Germline V lookup: CDR1 GTSNPN, CDR2 SVGIG (reference sequence). The CDR3 has 14 residues. Trimming removed 2 bases at V and 2 bases at J, with 12 bases between. The CDR3 region has the DNA TGTGCCTGGAGTCAACAGGGTTTAAACACTGAAGCTTTCTTT. This gives the protein CAWSQQGLNTEAFF.

This clone was observed a handful of times. The chain couples TRBV5-1 to TRBJ1-2; no clear D gene. Trimming cost V 0 bases and J 0 bases, with 6 bases left between them. The CDR3 contains 14 residues. Germline lookup yields CDR1 SGHRS and CDR2 YFSETQ. The CDR3 DNA sequence: TGCGCCAGCAGCTTGGACAGTGCTAACTATGGCTACACCTTC. Protein: CASSLDSANYGYTF.

This clone was picked up one time. This sequence joins TRBV6-1 and TRBJ1-1; 7 nucleotides line up with TRBD1. This CDR3 region has 14 residues. Germline CDR1 and CDR2: MNHNS and SASEGT. The junction had 6 bases not matched to a gene; V was cut back by 8 bases and J by 0 bases. The CDR3: CASARQGVNTEAFF. CDR3 nucleotide sequence: TGTGCCAGCGCCCGACAGGGTGTGAACACTGAAGCTTTCTTT.

The J gene is TRBJ2-7, the V gene TRBV6-1; D call uncertain. Trimming stripped 8 bases from V and 0 bases from J, with 17 bases between. Looked up from germline, CDR1 is MNHNS and CDR2 is SASEGT. This CDR3 has 15 residues. CDR3 in DNA: TGTGCCAGCTCCCTTGGCTTGTTCGTCTCCTACGAGCAGTACTTC. Its translation: CASSLGLFVSYEQYF.

This clone was detected once. CDR3 region: CSVEWGQGKCGYTF. The CDR3 DNA reads TGCAGCGTTGAATGGGGACAGGGTAAATGTGGCTACACCTTC. This rearrangement joins TRBV29-1 to TRBJ1-2, with 9 bases aligning to TRBD1. V shed 2 bases and J 7 bases; nucleotides not matched to a gene: 8. The CDR3 has 14 amino acids. CDR1 and CDR2 (germline): SQVTM, ANQGSEA.

With regard to this clone: One junction end does not reproduce the germline sequence, and a read error may be involved. The chain combines TRBV5-6 with TRBJ1-2, with TRBD1 identical over 10 bases. This CDR3 region has 19 residues. CDR1 SGHDT and CDR2 YYEEEE come from the germline V gene. As DNA, the CDR3 is TGTGCCAGCAGCATACGGACAGGGGGAACAGAGGGAGCTAACTATGGCCACACCTTC. Translation gives CASSIRTGGTEGANYGHTF. Full variable domain (outside the CDR3, taken from reference TRBV5-6 and TRBJ1-2): DAGVTQSPTHLIKTRGQQVTLRCSPKSGHDTVSWYQQALGQGPQFIFQYYEEEERQRGNFPDRFSGHQFPNYSSELNVNALLLGDSALYLCASSIRTGGTEGANYGHTFGSGTRLTVV.

This clone was observed a few times. This chain links TRBV19 with TRBJ1-3, with D hard to call. Germline V CDR1 and CDR2: LNHDA, SQIVND (reference sequence). This CDR3 is 14 amino acids long. The ends were cut back, 3 bases at V and 0 bases at J, with 6 bases in the middle. As DNA, the CDR3 is TGTGCCAGTAGTATGCTCAGCTCTGGAAACACCATATATTTT. Translating it yields CASSMLSSGNTIYF. The variable domain in full, with the rest retrieved from reference TRBV19 and TRBJ1-3, is DGGITQSPKYLFRKEGQNVTLSCEQNLNHDAMYWYRQDPGQGLRLIYYSQIVNDFQKGDIAEGYSVSREKKESFPLTVTSAQKNPTAFYLCASSMLSSGNTIYFGEGSWLTVV.

As to this clone: In the same sample, other DNA sequences code for this CDR3. The J gene is TRBJ2-3, the V gene TRBV4-2, with D possibly TRBD2 on 5 matching bases. V shed 1 base and J shed 4 bases, with 12 bases lying between them. CDR1 is LGHNA and CDR2 is YNFKEQ in the germline V gene. The CDR3 consists of 15 residues. The chain's CDR3 is CASSQVGGSADTQYF. CDR3 nucleotides: TGTGCCAGCAGCCAAGTCGGAGGATCAGCAGATACGCAGTATTTT.

This clone was found a few times. The V call is TRBV27, the J call TRBJ2-7, with a tentative D call TRBD1 (5 bases). V gave up 1 base and J gave up 5 bases, with 12 bases separating them. The CDR3 has 14 amino acids. CDR1 MNHEY and CDR2 SMNVEV come from the germline V gene (reference sequence). CDR3 DNA sequence: TGTGCCAGCAGTTTATGGGGCAGGGTCAACGAGCAGTACTTC. This translates into CASSLWGRVNEQYF.

The rearrangement joins TRBV7-9 to TRBJ1-2; D gene ambiguous. The CDR3 consists of 13 residues. CDR1 is SEHNR and CDR2 is FQNEAQ in the germline V gene (reference sequence). The V end lost 3 bases, the J end lost 4 bases, and 9 bases lay between the germline ends. The CDR3 reads CASSFDPGYGYTF. The DNA of the CDR3 is TGTGCCAGCAGCTTTGATCCCGGCTATGGCTACACCTTC.